Sequencing of this T cell receptor beta chain was carried out in a study of T-cell memory formation after mild COVID-19 (TCRdb year 2021). Regarding the complete study: TCR sequence clusters from the two donors were found to be largely donor specific. In a couple of donors, T-cell clones that expanded and contracted after mild COVID-19 were tracked by sequencing TCRalpha and TCRbeta repertoires over time. The cohort was made up of two young adult volunteers, one female and one male, who were previously healthy. The research as a whole found: Contracting CD4+ clones appeared mostly in the CM and EM memory subsets, whereas CD8+ clones were enriched in EMRA. Balanced CD4/CD8 phenotypes were observed for clones contracting from day 15 to 85, whereas a bias towards CD4+ was observed for a second wave of clones expanding from day 15 to 37. The detection of some responding clones in pre-infection memory suggests that pre-existing cross-reactive memory T cells joined the SARS-CoV-2 response. SARS-CoV-2 specificity of the second-wave clones peaking on day 37 was not confirmed. The study included only a couple of mild cases, and larger cohorts that include severe cases with pre-infection samples were judged to be necessary.

This clonotype was observed a handful of times. There is no known antigen for this receptor. No much larger clonotype is one base removed from it; base qualities were not supplied. The CDR3 covers 15 residues, taking in both the cysteine and the phenylalanine. The DNA shown is the 45-base CDR3, in frame from base 1. Trimming costs V 3 bases and J 0 bases, and their ends lie 10 bases apart. Ficoll-Paque density gradient centrifugation was the method used to isolate PBMCs. This sample was sequenced with an Illumina NovaSeq 6000. TCRalpha and TCRbeta cDNA libraries were built by 5'RACE with constant-segment primers, adding sample barcodes and unique molecular identifiers. Trizol reagent was used to extract RNA from every sample. Library amplification was performed in two PCR steps, and a second sample barcode and Illumina TruSeq adapters were introduced in the second step. Sequencing of the libraries was done on an Illumina NovaSeq, producing 2 x 150 bp paired-end reads. Under the source paper's analysis protocol: Reads were demultiplexed and collapsed into UMI-guided consensus sequences with migec v1.2.7. Using mixcr v2.1.11, UMI consensuses were aligned to TRA and TRB V and J templates and then assembled into clonotypes. Expanded or contracted clonotypes were those called significant by both edgeR and NoisET, with noise models trained on biological replicates. For edgeR calls, the cutoffs were a false discovery rate-adjusted p below 0.01 and a log2 fold-change threshold of 1. As an exploratory analysis of dynamics, max-normalized trajectories of the 1000 most abundant clonotypes were examined by PCA with hierarchical clustering. The CD4 or CD8 phenotype of responding clones was assigned using the separately sequenced CD4+ and CD8+ repertoires. Through fastp at Q25 and MiXCR, TCRdb rebuilt clones from the public reads, retaining in-frame beta chains. Under each unique CDR3 protein, matching rows form one entry showing the most common genes and DNA. What appears here as the V and J calls and clone size reflects TCRdb's work, not the paper's. The sample table records about 340,000 distinct CDR3 sequences; more than 15% of these occur just once. The ten largest clonotypes hold 20% to 25% of the sample.

The sequencing input was PBMCs or a T cell subset sorted from them (not recorded which). The V and J segments used are TRBV12-3 or TRBV12-4 and TRBJ2-3; the D gene lacks a confident call. The sequence was obtained from a man between 18 and 35 years old who had mild COVID-19 (a few samples of this study predate the infection). The sample titles of this study are shuffled in the database, so cell type and time point are left out; the donor was told from shared clones. The nucleotide sequence reads TGTGCCAGCAGTTTGAAGCCACCTAGCACAGATACGCAGTATTTT. Its translation is CASSLKPPSTDTQYF.